This T cell receptor (beta chain) came from a study of CD8+CD57+ T cells in acquired aplastic anemia. Study-wide context: Sorted CD4+ and CD8+ cells gave an average of around 3 ug of DNA. General observations from the study: Patients were compared with controls for CD8+ Simpson's diversity, and no significant difference emerged. Patients had twenty-nine CD8+ CDR3 sequences in common with controls (the shared set).

Details on this clonotype: The antigen is not known.

CDR3 and TCR beta VDJ profiling relied on a genomic DNA template. TCRdb ran MiXCR on the reads and lists one entry per CDR3 protein. The table lists about 190,000 distinct CDR3 sequences, 50% to 75% of them singletons. The CDR3 consists of 18 residues. The germline V gene has CDR1 SGHVS and CDR2 FNYEAQ. The V end lost 4 bases, the J end lost 5 bases, and 24 bases lay between the germline ends. What was sequenced was sorted CD4+, CD8+, or CD8+CD57+ T cells (not recorded which) from PBMCs. This sequence joins TRBV7-6 and TRBJ1-3; D is possibly TRBD1 (5 bases). The receptor comes from a human donor with severe aplastic anemia or a healthy control (not recorded which). CDR3 amino acids: CASSSAGTEYKARNTIYF. Here the CDR3 DNA reads TGTGCCAGCAGCTCGGCAGGGACGGAGTATAAGGCCCGAAACACCATATATTTT.